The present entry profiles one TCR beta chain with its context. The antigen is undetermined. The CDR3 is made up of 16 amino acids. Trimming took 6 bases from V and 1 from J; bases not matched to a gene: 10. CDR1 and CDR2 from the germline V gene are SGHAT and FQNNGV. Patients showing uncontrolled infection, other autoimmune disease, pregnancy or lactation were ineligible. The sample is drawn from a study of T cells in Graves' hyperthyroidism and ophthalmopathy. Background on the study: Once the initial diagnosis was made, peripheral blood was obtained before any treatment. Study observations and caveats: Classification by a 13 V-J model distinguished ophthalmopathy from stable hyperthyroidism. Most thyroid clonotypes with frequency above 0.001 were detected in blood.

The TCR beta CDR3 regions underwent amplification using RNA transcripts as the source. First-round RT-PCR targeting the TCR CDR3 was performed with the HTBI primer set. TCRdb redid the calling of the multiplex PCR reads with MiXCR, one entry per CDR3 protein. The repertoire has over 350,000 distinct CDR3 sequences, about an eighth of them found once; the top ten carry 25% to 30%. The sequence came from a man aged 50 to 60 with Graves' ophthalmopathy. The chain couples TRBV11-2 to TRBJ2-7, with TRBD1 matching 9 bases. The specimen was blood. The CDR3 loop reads CASSDLLGTGSYEQYF. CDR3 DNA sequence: TGTGCCAGCAGTGACCTGCTCGGGACAGGGTCCTACGAGCAGTACTTC.